These 18 T cell receptor beta chains were all obtained from the same sample, sequenced in a study of blood T cell repertoires in COVID-19. TCRdb's copy holds only in-frame clones and misses some; the assay was immunoSEQ multiplex PCR. The table shows around 160,000 clones, with about 88% occurring only once. The sequencing input was peripheral blood. These TCRs come from a man aged 18 to 35 with acute or convalescent COVID-19.

The chain joins TRBV4-2 to TRBJ1-4; possibly TRBD1 for D (5 bases). V lost 6 bases to trimming and J lost 8 bases, with 19 bases between them. Germline-derived CDR1 and CDR2 are LGHNA and YNFKEQ. This CDR3 spans 15 amino acids. The DNA of the CDR3 is TGTGCCAGCAGTTTCTCGGGGGGTTCGGACGAAAAACTGTTTTTT. Its protein product is CASSFSGGSDEKLFF.

The J gene is TRBJ1-2, the V gene TRBV19; 7 positions agree with TRBD1. The CDR3 totals 16 residues. Per germline, CDR1 LNHDA and CDR2 SQIVND (reference sequence). J gave up 0 bases and V 6 bases, and 10 bases lay outside the gene matches. The CDR3: CASSFIRDRANYGYTF. The DNA for the CDR3 is TGTGCCAGTAGCTTCATCCGGGACAGAGCTAACTATGGCTACACCTTC.

This clone was seen once. This chain joins TRBV6-5 and TRBJ1-3; D is perhaps TRBD1 (6 bases). CDR1 and CDR2 (germline): MNHEY, SVGAGI. Trimming shortened V by 6 bases and J by 2 bases, and 14 bases separated the two germline ends. The CDR3 contains 15 residues. The CDR3 coding sequence is TGTGCCAGCAGCCCGACTCGGACAGCTGGAAACACCATATATTTT. It codes for CASSPTRTAGNTIYF.

V gene TRBV7-3 combines with J gene TRBJ2-3; 10 nucleotides agree with TRBD2. CDR1 and CDR2 from the germline V gene are SGHTA and FQGTGA. The CDR3 spans 16 residues. V dropped 2 bases and J dropped 6; count of bases not matched to a gene: 8. The CDR3 here is CASSLFVLAGSDTQYF. The CDR3 nucleotides read TGTGCCAGCAGCTTATTCGTACTAGCGGGGTCCGATACGCAGTATTTT.

This clone showed up just once. The chain combines TRBV27 with TRBJ1-5; 8 positions agree with TRBD1. J gave up 3 bases and V 5 bases, and 9 bases lay outside the gene matches. Germline CDR1 MNHEY, CDR2 SMNVEV (reference sequence). The CDR3 runs to 16 residues. CDR3 bases: TGTGCCAGCAGTCCTTCGACAGGGGCCCTCAATCAGCCCCAGCATTTT. It is translated as CASSPSTGALNQPQHF.

V gene TRBV20-1 combines with J gene TRBJ2-1; 13 bases match TRBD2. This CDR3 comprises 14 residues. The V and J ends lost 3 bases and 8 bases, in that order; junction bases with no gene match: 4. CDR1 is DFQATT, CDR2 SNEGSKA, per germline (reference sequence). The CDR3 DNA follows: TGCAGTGCTAGTGGGACTAGCGGGGTGGATGAGCAGTTCTTC. It codes for CSASGTSGVDEQFF.

A single count supports this clone. J is TRBJ2-5 and V is TRBV5-1; 7 bases align to TRBD2. Trimming removed 0 bases from V and 1 base from J; junction bases left unmatched: 9. The CDR3 contains 17 residues. The germline gives CDR1 SGHRS, CDR2 YFSETQ. CDR3 in amino acids: CASSLVSGGIGQETQYF. In DNA, the CDR3 is TGCGCCAGCAGCTTGGTTTCGGGGGGAATTGGCCAAGAGACCCAGTACTTC.

J is TRBJ2-7 and V is TRBV10-3, with D perhaps TRBD2 (5 bases). V was trimmed by 3 bases and J by 0 bases, leaving 12 bases between them. The CDR3 has 15 amino acids. Germline V lookup: CDR1 ENHRY, CDR2 SYGVKD. CDR3: CAISELGRGSYEQYF. CDR3 nucleotides: TGTGCCATCAGTGAATTAGGACGGGGCTCCTACGAGCAGTACTTC.

The V and J genes are TRBV30 and TRBJ2-2, with TRBD2 identical over 9 bases. After removal of 0 bases from V and 3 bases from J, the junction contained 8 bases not matched to a gene. This CDR3 is 17 amino acids long. In germline, CDR1 is GTSNPN, CDR2 SVGIG (reference sequence). The CDR3 nucleotides are TGTGCCTGGAGTGTATCGGCTAGCGGGGTGGACACCGGGGAGCTGTTTTTT. Its protein product is CAWSVSASGVDTGELFF.

The chain has TRBV4-1 and TRBJ1-2, with 10 bases identical to TRBD1. Trimming removed 6 bases from V and 3 bases from J; junction bases left unmatched: 10. The length of the CDR3 is 16 residues. Germline CDR1 and CDR2: MGHRA and YSYEKL. The DNA of the CDR3 is TGCGCCAGCAGTCCGCTCCCGGGACAGGGGCACTATGGCTACACCTTC. Its protein product is CASSPLPGQGHYGYTF.

The V gene is TRBV12-5, the J gene TRBJ1-6; D call uncertain. This CDR3 spans 14 amino acids. V lost 1 base to trimming and J lost 10 bases, with 11 bases between them. Germline lookup yields CDR1 LGHNT and CDR2 FRNRAP. This CDR3 reads CASGLGTLGSPLHF. CDR3 coding DNA: TGTGCTAGTGGTTTGGGGACTTTAGGGTCACCCCTCCACTTT.

In this sample, this clone turned up once. The chain carries TRBV19 and TRBJ1-2; 9 bases align to TRBD1. Losses at the gene ends were 2 bases for V and 7 bases for J; bases not matched to a gene: 8. The CDR3 runs to 15 residues. Germline V gives CDR1 LNHDA, CDR2 SQIVND (reference sequence). CDR3 sequence reads: CASSISGDRVRGYTF. In DNA, the CDR3 is TGTGCCAGTAGTATATCGGGGGACAGGGTGCGTGGCTACACCTTC.

The J gene is TRBJ2-3, the V gene TRBV2; 9 bases agree with TRBD1. Germline assignment: CDR1 SNHLY and CDR2 FYNNEI. The CDR3 contains 14 residues. After removal of 6 bases from V and 8 bases from J, the junction contained 9 bases not matched to a gene. The CDR3 nucleotides read TGTGCCAGCAGATTGGGACAGGGTACGGCTACGCAGTATTTT. Translated, it gives CASRLGQGTATQYF.

The chain couples TRBV3-1 (or the pseudogene TRBV3-2) to TRBJ1-6; 7 bases line up with TRBD1. The CDR3 is made up of 15 amino acids. Trimming took 1 base from V and 17 from J; bases not matched to a gene: 14. CDR1 and CDR2 (germline): LGHDT, YNNKEL (reference sequence). Here the CDR3 DNA reads TGTGCCAGCAGCCAAGTTTGGTCAGGGGGATCGGGGATCCACTTT. Its translation is CASSQVWSGGSGIHF.

The V gene is TRBV11-2, the J gene TRBJ2-2; 10 bases line up with TRBD1. Germline V gene sequence: CDR1 SGHAT, CDR2 FQNNGV. V was clipped by 3 bases and J by 5 bases; unmatched bases: 12. This CDR3 contains 18 residues. CDR3 region: CASSLSRDRGDWTGELFF. CDR3 DNA: TGTGCCAGCAGCTTGTCCCGGGACAGGGGAGATTGGACCGGGGAGCTGTTTTTT. Complete variable domain (other parts from reference TRBV11-2 and TRBJ2-2): EAGVAQSPRYKIIEKRQSVAFWCNPISGHATLYWYQQILGQGPKLLIQFQNNGVVDDSQLPKDRFSAERLKGVDSTLKIQPAKLEDSAVYLCASSLSRDRGDWTGELFFGEGSRLTVL.

The chain uses TRBV5-1 and TRBJ2-1; the match to TRBD2 covers 9 bases. Germline V CDR1 and CDR2: SGHRS, YFSETQ. This CDR3 is 17 amino acids long. Unmatched junction bases numbered 9, after V lost 1 base and J lost 4 bases. In nucleotides, the CDR3 is TGCGCCAGCAGCTTGATTAGCGGGGGACCATCTTACAATGAGCAGTTCTTC. Translating gives CASSLISGGPSYNEQFF.

The V gene is TRBV5-1, the J gene TRBJ1-3; the match to TRBD1 covers 8 bases. Germline V gene sequence: CDR1 SGHRS, CDR2 YFSETQ. This CDR3 has 17 residues. V lost 4 bases and J lost 3; bases outside the gene matches: 12. CDR3 bases: TGCGCCAGCAGCCCGACCGGGAGGACAGGGAGTGGAAACACCATATATTTT. Translated: CASSPTGRTGSGNTIYF.

This chain uses TRBV2 with TRBJ1-1; 10 bases are a match to TRBD1. The CDR3 consists of 16 residues. Germline CDR1 is SNHLY and CDR2 is FYNNEI. With V trimmed by 6 bases and J by 6 bases, 13 bases remained unmatched. CDR3 region: CASSLVPGQGLAEAFF. CDR3 bases: TGTGCCAGCAGCCTGGTCCCGGGACAGGGGTTGGCTGAAGCTTTCTTT.